This T cell receptor beta chain comes out of a study of cytomegalovirus exposure and HLA in healthy donors. Study results and limitations: In a later analysis, at a false discovery rate of 0.05, 15,000 to 20,000 TCR beta sequences were associated with HLA alleles. It was reported that TCR beta sequences correctly inferred the HLA-A and HLA-B alleles for most subjects. Some public TCRs appeared in many individuals, while most sequences were rare. Roughly even sequencing depth across donors was the assumption behind the presence/absence analyses.

Germline V CDR1 and CDR2: MNHNY, SVGAGI (reference sequence). Trimming cost V 5 bases and J 0 bases, with 11 bases left between them. The CDR3 contains 14 residues. On this clone: The antigen remains unidentified.

The PCR used 60 Vbeta and 13 Jbeta primers. Assay: immunoSEQ multiplex PCR; the TCRdb copy retains only in-frame clones and omits some. Found here are fewer than 150,000 clones, just over 15% of them singletons; the top ten hold 1.9%. This sequence joins TRBV6-6 and TRBJ2-7; D possibly corresponds to TRBD1 (5 bases). Sequenced material: PBMCs. The sequence was obtained from a woman between 18 and 30 years old in good health and CMV-seronegative. The CDR3 DNA sequence: TGTGCCAGCAGTATCAGGGATCCCTCCTACGAGCAGTACTTC. It yields the protein CASSIRDPSYEQYF.